A selection of T cell receptor beta chains follows, all from one sample in a study of T-cell reconstitution after alpha-beta-depleted transplantation in children. TCRdb processed the PCR reads anew with MiXCR; each CDR3 protein has one entry. This sample yields about 300,000 distinct CDR3 sequences, of which 6% to 10% are seen a single time; approximately 9% belongs to the top ten. The sequenced sample was peripheral blood, obtained 360 days after TCRalphabeta/CD19-depleted stem cell transplant. All receptors derive from a female patient between 2 and 15 years old who had a stem cell transplant for Fanconi anemia, so the T cells may come from the graft donor. Both conserved end residues are part of each CDR3. Each record gives: J gene, V gene, D gene, clone size, CDR3 DNA, CDR3 protein. D genes are given only for firm matches. Not all rows give a size; the values are once, few, many and, for expanded clones, a class.

J: TRBJ1-2; V: TRBV29-1; D: -; size: many; DNA: TGCAGCGTTGTATCAACAAGACGTAACTATGGCTACACCTTC; CDR3: CSVVSTRRNYGYTF
J: TRBJ1-1; V: TRBV5-1; D: TRBD1; size: many; DNA: TGCGCCAGCAGCTTGGATGACAGGGTAGGCTGGCGAGCTTTCTTT; CDR3: CASSLDDRVGWRAFF
J: TRBJ1-1; V: TRBV6-2/TRBV6-3; D: -; size: few; DNA: TGTGCCAGCAGCCAGGCCCCCGGAGGGGCCACTGAAGCTTTCTTT; CDR3: CASSQAPGGATEAFF
J: TRBJ2-3; V: TRBV7-2; D: -; size: many; DNA: TGTGCCAGCAGCTTATACGGGGAGGGAGACAGGCCTAGCACAGATACGCAGTATTTT; CDR3: CASSLYGEGDRPSTDTQYF
J: TRBJ2-7; V: TRBV4-1; D: -; size: -; DNA: TGCGCCAGCGCGGCTGGGACATCCTACGGGCAGGAGTACTTC; CDR3: CASAAGTSYGQEYF
J: TRBJ2-2; V: TRBV5-1; D: TRBD1; size: many; DNA: TGCGCCAGCAGGCCTCCGGGACAGGGGAACACCGGGGAGCTGTTTTTT; CDR3: CASRPPGQGNTGELFF
J: TRBJ2-1; V: TRBV5-1; D: -; size: many; DNA: TGCGCCAGCAGCTTGGGGCTAGCGTGGAGGGGCGATGAGCAGTTCTTC; CDR3: CASSLGLAWRGDEQFF
J: TRBJ2-7; V: TRBV12-3/TRBV12-4; D: -; size: few; DNA: TGTGCCAGCAGTTCGCCCATTACAGGGATAACCCCCTACGAGCAGTACTTC; CDR3: CASSSPITGITPYEQYF
J: TRBJ2-5; V: TRBV7-9; D: TRBD1; size: -; DNA: TGTGCCAGCGTTGGACAGGGGCAAGAGACCCAGTACTTC; CDR3: CASVGQGQETQYF
J: TRBJ2-7; V: TRBV5-4; D: TRBD1; size: -; DNA: TGTGCCAGCAGCACTCCGGGACAGGGACTTGTCGAGCAGTACTTC; CDR3: CASSTPGQGLVEQYF
J: TRBJ1-4; V: TRBV7-9; D: -; size: many; DNA: TGTGCCAGCAGCCCTATAAAGGGGGCTAATGAAAAACTGTTTTTT; CDR3: CASSPIKGANEKLFF
J: TRBJ1-2; V: TRBV5-1; D: TRBD1; size: many; DNA: TGCGCCAGCAGGCTGACAGGGTCCCACTATGGCTACACCTTC; CDR3: CASRLTGSHYGYTF
J: TRBJ1-4; V: TRBV11-1; D: -; size: few; DNA: TGTGCCAGCCAAGGGGACCCAACTAATGAAAAACTGTTTTTT; CDR3: CASQGDPTNEKLFF
J: TRBJ2-1; V: TRBV20-1; D: TRBD1; size: many; DNA: TGCAGTGCTAGTGGACAGGGGAATGAGCAGTTCTTC; CDR3: CSASGQGNEQFF
J: TRBJ1-5; V: TRBV12-3/TRBV12-4; D: -; size: many; DNA: TGTGCCAGCACCTTCGACGGGCTTCATGGCAATCAGCCCCAGCATTTT; CDR3: CASTFDGLHGNQPQHF
J: TRBJ1-1; V: TRBV7-8; D: -; size: -; DNA: TGTGCCAGCAGCTTAGAAACCCCAGGGCTCACTGAAGCTTTCTTT; CDR3: CASSLETPGLTEAFF
J: TRBJ2-1; V: TRBV9; D: -; size: -; DNA: TGTGCCAGCAGCCACCATTATAGCTCCTACAATGAGCAGTTCTTC; CDR3: CASSHHYSSYNEQFF
J: TRBJ1-1; V: TRBV28; D: -; size: many; DNA: TGTGCCAGCAGTCCCCGGTTGATGAACACTGAAGCTTTCTTT; CDR3: CASSPRLMNTEAFF
J: TRBJ1-1; V: TRBV5-4; D: -; size: -; DNA: TGTGCCAGCAGCCAGGAACTGTACCCGGGTGGGGACACTGAAGCTTTCTTT; CDR3: CASSQELYPGGDTEAFF
J: TRBJ2-7; V: TRBV20-1; D: -; size: many; DNA: TGCAGTGCTAGAGCCCCGTCGACTAGCTACGAGCAGTACTTC; CDR3: CSARAPSTSYEQYF
J: TRBJ2-5; V: TRBV5-6; D: -; size: few; DNA: TGTGCCAACAGCTTGATTGCGGAGGAGACCCAGTACTTC; CDR3: CANSLIAEETQYF
J: TRBJ2-7; V: TRBV7-8; D: -; size: many; DNA: TGTGCCAGCACCCCTAACCCGGCGGGTGTCTACGAGCAGTACTTC; CDR3: CASTPNPAGVYEQYF
J: TRBJ1-2; V: TRBV5-1; D: TRBD1; size: few; DNA: TGCGCCAGCAGCTTGGGTTCCGGAACAGGGGGTGGCTACACCTTC; CDR3: CASSLGSGTGGGYTF
J: TRBJ1-1; V: TRBV9; D: -; size: -; DNA: TGTGCCAGCAGTGAGGGTGGCTTGAACACTGAAGCTTTCTTT; CDR3: CASSEGGLNTEAFF
J: TRBJ2-5; V: TRBV27; D: TRBD2; size: -; DNA: TGTGCCAGCAGTTTGGGGACCCTGGGGGGGAGAGAGACCCAGTACTTC; CDR3: CASSLGTLGGRETQYF
J: TRBJ2-3; V: TRBV7-6; D: -; size: many; DNA: TGTGCCAGCAGCGAAAATAGAGGGCTAGCTACAGATACGCAGTATTTT; CDR3: CASSENRGLATDTQYF
J: TRBJ2-3; V: TRBV20-1; D: TRBD1; size: many; DNA: TGCAGTGCTAGTAGGGACAGGGGTTTCACAGATACGCAGTATTTT; CDR3: CSASRDRGFTDTQYF
J: TRBJ2-2; V: TRBV30; D: -; size: -; DNA: TGTGCCTGGACCTCCCTGAACACCGGGGAGCTGTTTTTT; CDR3: CAWTSLNTGELFF
J: TRBJ2-5; V: TRBV5-1; D: -; size: -; DNA: TGCGCCAGCAGCTTGGGTGGGCTAGCCGAGACCCAGTACTTC; CDR3: CASSLGGLAETQYF
J: TRBJ1-1; V: TRBV7-6; D: -; size: few; DNA: TGTGCCAGCAGCTTAGTAGGGTGGGCAGAGAGCACTGAAGCTTTCTTT; CDR3: CASSLVGWAESTEAFF
J: TRBJ1-2; V: TRBV7-6; D: -; size: few; DNA: TGTGCCAGCAGCTTAGGGCAGGGAGTATGGGGCATCGGCTACACCTTC; CDR3: CASSLGQGVWGIGYTF
J: TRBJ2-7; V: TRBV6-1; D: -; size: -; DNA: TGTGCCAGCAGTGAAGCTCGAGGGTCATCAGGCTACGAGCAGTACTTC; CDR3: CASSEARGSSGYEQYF
J: TRBJ2-2; V: TRBV29-1; D: TRBD1; size: many; DNA: TGCAGCGCCCGGACAGGGGGTATGGTCACCGGGGAGCTGTTTTTT; CDR3: CSARTGGMVTGELFF
J: TRBJ2-7; V: TRBV7-3; D: TRBD1; size: many; DNA: TGTGCCAGCAGCTTACCCGGGACAGGCTTCAACGAGCAGTACTTC; CDR3: CASSLPGTGFNEQYF
J: TRBJ2-2; V: TRBV5-1; D: TRBD2; size: many; DNA: TGCGCCAGCAGCTTTCACTTTACAGCTGGACTAGCGGGAGGGCCGGACGGGGAGCTGTTTTTT; CDR3: CASSFHFTAGLAGGPDGELFF
J: TRBJ2-7; V: TRBV19; D: -; size: few; DNA: TGTGCCAGTAGTAGGGCGGGATCGGCATCCTACGAGCAGTACTTC; CDR3: CASSRAGSASYEQYF
J: TRBJ2-3; V: TRBV5-1; D: -; size: -; DNA: TGCGCCAGCAGCACCACAGGGTCTAGCACAGATACGCAGTATTTT; CDR3: CASSTTGSSTDTQYF
J: TRBJ2-5; V: TRBV11-2; D: -; size: few; DNA: TGTGCCAGCACCGTCGCCCGGGGGTACCAAGAGACCCAGTACTTC; CDR3: CASTVARGYQETQYF
J: TRBJ2-7; V: TRBV2; D: TRBD1; size: many; DNA: TGTGCCAGCAGGAAGGCGCGACAGGGGGGCGAGCAGTACTTC; CDR3: CASRKARQGGEQYF
J: TRBJ1-6; V: TRBV5-1; D: -; size: many; DNA: TGCGCCAGCACCGAGCGGGGGGAATCTAATTCACCCCTCCACTTT; CDR3: CASTERGESNSPLHF
J: TRBJ1-1; V: TRBV7-3; D: -; size: many; DNA: TGTGCCAGCAGCTTACCCCCCCCTAACACTGAAGCTTTCTTT; CDR3: CASSLPPPNTEAFF
J: TRBJ2-7; V: TRBV12-3/TRBV12-4; D: -; size: many; DNA: TGTGCCAGCAGTCAAGCCCACAGCCTACAGTACTTC; CDR3: CASSQAHSLQYF
J: TRBJ2-5; V: TRBV20-1; D: TRBD2; size: many; DNA: TGCAGTGCTAGGCGGGGGGGCAACCAAGAGACCCAGTACTTC; CDR3: CSARRGGNQETQYF
J: TRBJ2-2; V: TRBV4-2; D: -; size: many; DNA: TGTGCCAGCAGCCAAGATCAAATATCCGGGGAGCTGTTTTTT; CDR3: CASSQDQISGELFF
J: TRBJ1-4; V: TRBV5-1; D: -; size: -; DNA: TGCGCCAGCAGCCAAGACGGAGCAACTAATGAAAAACTGTTTTTT; CDR3: CASSQDGATNEKLFF
J: TRBJ2-3; V: TRBV11-2; D: -; size: few; DNA: TGTGCCAGCATGTATTTAGATACGCAGTATTTT; CDR3: CASMYLDTQYF
J: TRBJ1-1; V: TRBV20-1; D: TRBD1; size: -; DNA: TGCAGTGCTAGAAAGGTCAGGGGGAGCACTGAAGCTTTCTTT; CDR3: CSARKVRGSTEAFF
J: TRBJ2-3; V: TRBV6-5; D: -; size: many; DNA: TGTGCCAGCAGAGCGGACTATAGCGCCGATACGCAGTATTTT; CDR3: CASRADYSADTQYF
J: TRBJ2-5; V: TRBV27; D: -; size: -; DNA: TGTGCCAGCACCCCCTGGGTGGGAGAGACCCAGTACTTC; CDR3: CASTPWVGETQYF
J: TRBJ1-1; V: TRBV11-1; D: TRBD1; size: -; DNA: TGTGCCAGCAGACCCATTTCCATACGCGTCGGGACAGAGAACACTGAAGCTTTCTTT; CDR3: CASRPISIRVGTENTEAFF
J: TRBJ2-7; V: TRBV29-1; D: -; size: many; DNA: TGCAGCGGTCTAATGGACTTCTCCTACGAGCAGTACTTC; CDR3: CSGLMDFSYEQYF
J: TRBJ2-1; V: TRBV28; D: TRBD2; size: -; DNA: TGTGCCAGCAGTTTGTTATCTAGCGGGGAGAACAATGAGCAGTTCTTC; CDR3: CASSLLSSGENNEQFF
J: TRBJ2-2; V: TRBV5-1; D: -; size: many; DNA: TGCGCCAGCAGCTTCCAATCGGCCGGGGAGCTGTTTTTT; CDR3: CASSFQSAGELFF
J: TRBJ2-2; V: TRBV9; D: -; size: many; DNA: TGTGCCAGCAGCGAGGCGCGGGGAGCCACCGGGGAGCTGTTTTTT; CDR3: CASSEARGATGELFF
J: TRBJ2-5; V: TRBV20-1; D: -; size: few; DNA: TGCAGTGCTAGAGAGGGCCTCGGGGAGACCCAGTACTTC; CDR3: CSAREGLGETQYF
J: TRBJ1-3; V: TRBV20-1; D: -; size: many; DNA: TGCAGTGCTAGCTTTGATGGAAACACCATATATTTT; CDR3: CSASFDGNTIYF
J: TRBJ2-2; V: TRBV29-1; D: -; size: few; DNA: TGCAGCGTCGGTGGCGGGAACACCGGGGAGCTGTTTTTT; CDR3: CSVGGGNTGELFF
J: TRBJ1-4; V: TRBV5-1; D: -; size: few; DNA: TGCGCCAGCAGCCTAACAGGGTTGGTGTGGGGTGAAAAACTGTTTTTT; CDR3: CASSLTGLVWGEKLFF
J: TRBJ2-2; V: TRBV7-9; D: TRBD1; size: few; DNA: TGTGCCAGCAGCCCTCCGACAGGGCACACCGGGGAGCTGTTTTTT; CDR3: CASSPPTGHTGELFF
J: TRBJ2-1; V: TRBV5-1; D: TRBD2; size: many; DNA: TGCGCCAGCAGCTTTGCGGGGGGGTCCTACAATGAGCAGTTCTTC; CDR3: CASSFAGGSYNEQFF